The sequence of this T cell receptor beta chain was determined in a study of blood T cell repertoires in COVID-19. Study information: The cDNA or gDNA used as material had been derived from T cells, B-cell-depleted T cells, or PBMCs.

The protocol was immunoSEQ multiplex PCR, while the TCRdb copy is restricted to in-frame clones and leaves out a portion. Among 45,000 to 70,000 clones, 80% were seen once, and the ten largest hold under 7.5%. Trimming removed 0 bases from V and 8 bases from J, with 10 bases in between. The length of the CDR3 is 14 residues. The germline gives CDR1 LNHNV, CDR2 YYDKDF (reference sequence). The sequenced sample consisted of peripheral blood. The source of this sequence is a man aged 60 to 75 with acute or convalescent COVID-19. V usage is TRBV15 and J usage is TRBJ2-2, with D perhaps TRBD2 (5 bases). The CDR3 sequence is CATSRDLRVGELFF. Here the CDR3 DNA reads TGTGCCACCAGCAGAGATTTGAGGGTTGGGGAGCTGTTTTTT.